These T cell receptor beta chains were read from a single sample in a study of T cells expressing NK-cell markers. TCRdb re-called the 5' RACE reads, yielding one record per CDR3 amino acid sequence without DNA. The listing records about 380,000 distinct CDR3 sequences. Sequenced sample: blood T cells: a sorted CD56 or NKG2C T cell subset, CD4+ or CD8+ T cells, or bulk PBMC T cells (not recorded which). The receptors shown here come from a man aged 18 to 70 in good health. CDR3s include the opening cysteine and the closing phenylalanine or tryptophan.

j_gene	v_gene	CDR3aa
TRBJ1-4	TRBV12-3/TRBV12-4	CASRSANLNEKLFF
TRBJ2-7	TRBV24-1	CATSDSLNTGSEQYF
TRBJ2-2	TRBV7-6	CASSLVGSGTGELFF
TRBJ2-1	TRBV13	CASKFQVSGVNEQFF
TRBJ1-6	TRBV7-2	CASSSQAGGYNSPLHF
TRBJ2-1	TRBV6-1	CASTDSGGRDEQFF
TRBJ2-7	TRBV5-1	CASSPRDRSYEQYF
TRBJ2-2	TRBV11-2	CASSLGTGSRTGELFF
TRBJ1-5	TRBV4-2	CASSPGRSSNQPQHF
TRBJ1-2	TRBV27	CASKGQGLGYGYTF
TRBJ1-2	TRBV10-3	CAIRHPRETGSRNYYGYTF
TRBJ1-6	TRBV5-1	CASSQKQGSSSPLHF
TRBJ2-1	TRBV7-9	CASSLSRWTYNEQFF
TRBJ1-1	TRBV6-1	CASSKGPGATMNTEAFF
TRBJ1-2	TRBV12-3/TRBV12-4	CASSFTDQYGYTF
TRBJ2-1	TRBV3-1	CASSLVSGGARQFF
TRBJ2-7	TRBV24-1	CATSEQGFEQYF
TRBJ2-7	TRBV11-2	CASSLGRSQYEQYF
TRBJ1-5	TRBV24-1	CATSDLRQERSNQPQHF
TRBJ2-2	TRBV7-3	CASSLTRDRVNTGELFF
TRBJ1-2	TRBV12-3/TRBV12-4	CASGHRAFISGYTF
TRBJ1-1	TRBV5-4	CASRGAKGTEAFF
TRBJ2-7	TRBV15	CATSREGEIREQYF
TRBJ2-1	TRBV20-1	CSAREGSGETGQFF
TRBJ2-3	TRBV5-1	CASSSSSGGWDTQYF
TRBJ2-7	TRBV5-1	CASSFTLTGGGYEQYF
TRBJ2-7	TRBV29-1	CSVVRQNGGEQYF
TRBJ2-7	TRBV6-1	CASSPSQFGPYEQYF
TRBJ2-2	TRBV6-1	CASGKTGVSGELFF